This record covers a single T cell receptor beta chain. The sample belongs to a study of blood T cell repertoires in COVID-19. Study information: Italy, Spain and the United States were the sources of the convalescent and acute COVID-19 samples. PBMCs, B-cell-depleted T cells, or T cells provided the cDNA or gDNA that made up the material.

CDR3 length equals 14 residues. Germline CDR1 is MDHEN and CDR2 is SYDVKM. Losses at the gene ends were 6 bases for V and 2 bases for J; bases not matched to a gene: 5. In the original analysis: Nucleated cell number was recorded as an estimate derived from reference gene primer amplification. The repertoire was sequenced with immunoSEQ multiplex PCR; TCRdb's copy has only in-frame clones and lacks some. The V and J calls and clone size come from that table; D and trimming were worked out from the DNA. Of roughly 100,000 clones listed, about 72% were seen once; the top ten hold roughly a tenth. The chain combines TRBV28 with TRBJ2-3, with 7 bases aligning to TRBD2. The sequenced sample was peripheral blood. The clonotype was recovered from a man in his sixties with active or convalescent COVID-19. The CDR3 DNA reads TGTGCCAGCAGAACTAGCGTAATCACAGATACGCAGTATTTT. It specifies CASRTSVITDTQYF.